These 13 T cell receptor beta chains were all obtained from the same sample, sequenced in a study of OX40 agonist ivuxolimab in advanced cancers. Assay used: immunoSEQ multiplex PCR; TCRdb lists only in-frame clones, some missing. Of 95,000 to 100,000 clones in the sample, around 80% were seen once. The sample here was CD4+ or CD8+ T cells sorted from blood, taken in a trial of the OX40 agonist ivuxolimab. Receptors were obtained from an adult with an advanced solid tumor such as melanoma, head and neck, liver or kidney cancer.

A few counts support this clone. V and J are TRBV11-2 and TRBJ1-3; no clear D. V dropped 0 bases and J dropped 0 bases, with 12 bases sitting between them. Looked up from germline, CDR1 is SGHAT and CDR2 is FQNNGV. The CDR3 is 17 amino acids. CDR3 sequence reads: CASSLDLQVHSGNTIYF. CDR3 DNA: TGTGCCAGCAGCTTAGATCTTCAGGTCCACTCTGGAAACACCATATATTTT.

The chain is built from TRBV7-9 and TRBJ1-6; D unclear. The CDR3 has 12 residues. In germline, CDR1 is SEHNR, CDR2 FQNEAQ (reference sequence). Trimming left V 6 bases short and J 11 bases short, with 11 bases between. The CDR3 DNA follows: TGTGCCAGCAGTGGAGGGATGCCACCCCTCCACTTT. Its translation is CASSGGMPPLHF.

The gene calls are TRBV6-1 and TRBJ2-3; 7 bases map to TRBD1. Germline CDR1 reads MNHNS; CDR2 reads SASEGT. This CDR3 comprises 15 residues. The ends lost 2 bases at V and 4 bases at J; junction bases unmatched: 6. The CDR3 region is CASSEQKGGADTQYF. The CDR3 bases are TGTGCCAGCAGTGAACAAAAAGGGGGCGCAGATACGCAGTATTTT.

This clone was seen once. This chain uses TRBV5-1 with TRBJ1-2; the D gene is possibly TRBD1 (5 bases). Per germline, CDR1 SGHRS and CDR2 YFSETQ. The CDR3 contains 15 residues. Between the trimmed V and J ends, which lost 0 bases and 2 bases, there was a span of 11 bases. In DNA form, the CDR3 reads TGCGCCAGCAGCTTGGACGGGGGAGTGAACTATGGCTACACCTTC. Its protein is CASSLDGGVNYGYTF.

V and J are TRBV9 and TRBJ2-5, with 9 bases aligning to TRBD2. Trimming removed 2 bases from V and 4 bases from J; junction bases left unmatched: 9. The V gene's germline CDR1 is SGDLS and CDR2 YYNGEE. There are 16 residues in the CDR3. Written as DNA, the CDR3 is TGTGCCAGCAGCGTCGGGGCGGGAGGGAGGCCAGAGACCCAGTACTTC. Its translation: CASSVGAGGRPETQYF.

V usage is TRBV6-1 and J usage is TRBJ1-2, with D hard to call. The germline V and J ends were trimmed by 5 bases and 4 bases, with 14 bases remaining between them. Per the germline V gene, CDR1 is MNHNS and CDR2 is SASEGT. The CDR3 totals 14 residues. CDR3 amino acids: CASSIPRRPYGYTF. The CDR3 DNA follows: TGTGCCAGCAGTATCCCGAGACGACCCTATGGCTACACCTTC.

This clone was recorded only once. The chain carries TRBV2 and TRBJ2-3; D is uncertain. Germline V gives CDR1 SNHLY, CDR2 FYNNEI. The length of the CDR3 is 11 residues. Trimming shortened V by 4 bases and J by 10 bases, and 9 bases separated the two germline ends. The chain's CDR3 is CASSGWWAQYF. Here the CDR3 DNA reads TGTGCCAGCAGTGGGTGGTGGGCGCAGTATTTT.

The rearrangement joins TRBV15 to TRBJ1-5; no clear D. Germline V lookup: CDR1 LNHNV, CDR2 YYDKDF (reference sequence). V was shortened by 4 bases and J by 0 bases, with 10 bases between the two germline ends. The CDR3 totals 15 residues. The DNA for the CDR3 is TGTGCCACCAGCAATGGGGTTTTTAGCAATCAGCCCCAGCATTTT. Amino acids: CATSNGVFSNQPQHF.

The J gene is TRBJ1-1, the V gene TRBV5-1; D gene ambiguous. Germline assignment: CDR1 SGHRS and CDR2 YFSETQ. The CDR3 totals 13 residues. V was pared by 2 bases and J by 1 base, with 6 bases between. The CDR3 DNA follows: TGCGCCAGCAGCTTTGGCTCGAACACTGAAGCTTTCTTT. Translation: CASSFGSNTEAFF. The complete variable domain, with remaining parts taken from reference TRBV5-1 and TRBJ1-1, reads KAGVTQTPRYLIKTRGQQVTLSCSPISGHRSVSWYQQTPGQGLQFLFEYFSETQRNKGNFPGRFSGRQFSNSRSEMNVSTLELGDSALYLCASSFGSNTEAFFGQGTRLTVV.

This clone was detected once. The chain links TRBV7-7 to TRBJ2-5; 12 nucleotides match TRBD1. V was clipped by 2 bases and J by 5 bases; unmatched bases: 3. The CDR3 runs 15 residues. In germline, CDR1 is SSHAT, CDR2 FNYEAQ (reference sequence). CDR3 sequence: CASSLTGQGAETQYF. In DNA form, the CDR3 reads TGTGCCAGCAGCTTAACGGGACAGGGGGCCGAGACCCAGTACTTC.

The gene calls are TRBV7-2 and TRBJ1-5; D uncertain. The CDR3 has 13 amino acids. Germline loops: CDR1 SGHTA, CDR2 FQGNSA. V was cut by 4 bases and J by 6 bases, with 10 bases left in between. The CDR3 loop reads CASSSRTGQPQHF. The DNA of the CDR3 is TGTGCCAGCAGCTCCCGCACGGGTCAGCCCCAGCATTTT.

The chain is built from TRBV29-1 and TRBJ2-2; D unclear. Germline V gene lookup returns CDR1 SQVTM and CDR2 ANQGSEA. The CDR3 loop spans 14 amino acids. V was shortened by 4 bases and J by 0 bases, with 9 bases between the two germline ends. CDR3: CSVGGTPNTGELFF. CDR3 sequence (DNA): TGCAGCGTTGGGGGAACCCCGAACACCGGGGAGCTGTTTTTT.

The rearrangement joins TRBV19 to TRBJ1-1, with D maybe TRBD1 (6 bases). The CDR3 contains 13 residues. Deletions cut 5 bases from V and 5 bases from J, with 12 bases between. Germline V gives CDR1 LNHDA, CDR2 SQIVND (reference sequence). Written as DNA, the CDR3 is TGTGCCAGTAGTCTCAGGGGCGGGACTGAAGCTTTCTTT. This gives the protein CASSLRGGTEAFF.